These 19 T cell receptor beta chains were all obtained from the same sample, sequenced in a study of blood T cell dynamics during melanoma immunotherapy. Assay: immunoSEQ multiplex PCR; the TCRdb copy retains only in-frame clones and omits some. The sample consists of 9,500 to 10,000 clones, 80% to 90% of them appearing once. Specified time point: pre-treatment baseline. Sequenced material: blood, taken from a patient treated with checkpoint blockade. These TCRs come from a human donor with melanoma.

This chain connects TRBV7-3 to TRBJ1-6; D is perhaps TRBD1 (5 bases). Germline assignment: CDR1 SGHTA and CDR2 FQGTGA. CDR3 size: 14 residues. Trimming stripped 1 base from V and 9 bases from J, with 10 bases between. CDR3: CASSLKAGTSPLHF. CDR3 nucleotide sequence: TGTGCCAGCAGCTTAAAAGCTGGGACTTCACCCCTCCACTTT.

This chain links TRBV5-6 with TRBJ1-2; D gene unclear. Trimming left V 0 bases short and J 2 bases short, with 8 bases between. This CDR3 is built from 14 residues. Germline V gives CDR1 SGHDT, CDR2 YYEEEE. CDR3 DNA sequence: TGTGCCAGCAGCTTGGTCCGATTAAACTATGGCTACACCTTC. It translates to CASSLVRLNYGYTF.

The V gene is TRBV27, the J gene TRBJ1-3; D is uncertain. This CDR3 spans 14 amino acids. CDR1 and CDR2 from the germline V gene are MNHEY and SMNVEV (reference sequence). V shed 2 bases and J shed 4 bases, with 9 bases lying between them. The CDR3 protein is CASSLLGKGNTIYF. In nucleotides, the CDR3 is TGTGCCAGCAGTTTACTGGGAAAGGGAAACACCATATATTTT.

The chain employs TRBV27 and TRBJ2-5, with 7 bases aligning to TRBD2. The CDR3 is 15 amino acids. Germline CDR1 MNHEY, CDR2 SMNVEV (reference sequence). V lost 7 bases to trimming and J lost 4 bases; unmatched junction nucleotides: 12. CDR3 DNA sequence: TGTGCCAGCACCCCCTTTCTGGGGGGGGGAGAGACCCAGTACTTC. Its translation is CASTPFLGGGETQYF.

A note on this clone: The junction shows a germline mismatch at one end, possibly a read error. The rearrangement joins TRBV5-4 to TRBJ1-2; unclear D gene. The germline V gene has CDR1 SGHNT and CDR2 YYREEE (reference sequence). The CDR3 runs 14 residues. This chain's CDR3 is CASSFLGRTYDYTF. As DNA, the CDR3 is TGTGCCAGCAGCTTTTTGGGCAGAACCTATGACTACACCTTC.

The V gene is TRBV19, the J gene TRBJ1-1; TRBD1 is a possible D gene (5 bases). Trimming took off 5 bases at V and 3 bases at J, with 10 bases between the two ends. The CDR3 consists of 13 residues. CDR1 and CDR2 from the germline V gene are LNHDA and SQIVND (reference sequence). The CDR3 sequence: CASSPRGDTEAFF. The CDR3 coding sequence is TGTGCCAGTAGTCCTCGGGGGGACACTGAAGCTTTCTTT.

The chain joins TRBV7-2 to TRBJ2-6; D uncertain. CDR1 is SGHTA and CDR2 is FQGNSA in the germline V gene. Trimming took 1 base from V and 0 from J, leaving 7 bases between them. This CDR3 has 16 amino acids. The CDR3, as DNA: TGTGCCAGCAGCTTAGTTCTCAGCTCTGGGGCCAACGTCCTGACTTTC. It specifies CASSLVLSSGANVLTF.

CDR3 in DNA: TGTGCCAGCAGGAACGACGGCTATGGCTACACCTTC. Protein sequence: CASRNDGYGYTF. The genes are TRBV19 and TRBJ1-2; D call uncertain. The CDR3 length is 12 residues. V was cut by 9 bases and J by 4 bases, with 12 bases left in between. The V gene's germline CDR1 is LNHDA and CDR2 SQIVND (reference sequence).

V gene TRBV7-3 combines with J gene TRBJ2-5, with TRBD2 as a possible D gene (5 bases). This CDR3 comprises 15 residues. V shed 2 bases and J shed 4 bases, with 14 bases lying between them. Germline V CDR1 and CDR2: SGHTA, FQGTGA. The CDR3 DNA is TGTGCCAGCAGCTTATGGCCCGGGAACATAGAGACCCAGTACTTC. Its translation is CASSLWPGNIETQYF.

This rearrangement joins TRBV27 to TRBJ2-7; tentatively, D is TRBD1 (5 bases). Trimming left V 3 bases short and J 0 bases short, with 15 bases between. There are 16 residues in the CDR3. Germline CDR1 and CDR2: MNHEY and SMNVEV (reference sequence). CDR3 sequence: CASSLPTVTISYEQYF. The CDR3 coding sequence is TGTGCCAGCAGTTTGCCGACAGTGACGATCTCCTACGAGCAGTACTTC.

The J gene is TRBJ1-6, the V gene TRBV14; no firm D call. This CDR3 is 15 amino acids long. Per germline, CDR1 SGHDN and CDR2 FVKESK. V was shortened by 0 bases and J by 9 bases, with 12 bases between the two germline ends. CDR3 bases: TGTGCCAGCAGCCAAGAGGCGGGGTTTGGTTCACCCCTCCACTTT. It specifies CASSQEAGFGSPLHF.

The gene calls are TRBV2 and TRBJ1-1; no reliable D call. CDR3 length: 13 amino acids. Trimming stripped 7 bases from V and 3 bases from J, with 12 bases between. Per the germline V gene, CDR1 is SNHLY and CDR2 is FYNNEI. The CDR3 loop is CASKTEEDTEAFF. Here the CDR3 DNA reads TGTGCCAGCAAGACGGAGGAGGACACTGAAGCTTTCTTT.

This clone came up once. The V and J genes are TRBV6-1 and TRBJ1-6; no clear D gene. The germline CDR1 and CDR2 sequences are MNHNS and SASEGT. V lost 6 bases and J lost 0, with 6 bases in between. The CDR3 consists of 14 residues. The DNA for the CDR3 is TGTGCCAGCAGGTGGGACTCCTATAATTCACCCCTCCACTTT. The encoded protein is CASRWDSYNSPLHF.

This clone was seen once. V is TRBV2 and J is TRBJ1-5; D may be TRBD1 (6 bases). This CDR3 has 14 residues. V lost 8 bases to trimming and J lost 6 bases, with 17 bases between them. The germline V gene has CDR1 SNHLY and CDR2 FYNNEI. The CDR3 is CASGRQTGSQPQHF. The CDR3 nucleotides read TGTGCCAGCGGAAGACAAACAGGGTCTCAGCCCCAGCATTTT.

The chain joins TRBV2 to TRBJ1-4; a weak D match, TRBD1 (6 bases). With 3 bases removed from V and 6 bases from J, the gap between germline ends came to 14 bases. The CDR3 has 15 amino acids. The germline V gene has CDR1 SNHLY and CDR2 FYNNEI. This CDR3 is CASSDVPTGYEKLFF. As DNA, the CDR3 is TGTGCCAGCAGTGACGTCCCGACAGGATATGAAAAACTGTTTTTT. Full variable domain (outside the CDR3, taken from reference TRBV2 and TRBJ1-4): EPEVTQTPSHQVTQMGQEVILRCVPISNHLYFYWYRQILGQKVEFLVSFYNNEISEKSEIFDDQFSVERPDGSNFTLKIRSTKLEDSAMYFCASSDVPTGYEKLFFGSGTQLSVL.

V usage is TRBV12-5 and J usage is TRBJ1-6; perhaps TRBD1 as D (5 bases). The CDR3 spans 15 residues. Germline CDR1 and CDR2: LGHNT and FRNRAP. V was trimmed by 5 bases and J by 1 base, leaving 9 bases between them. DNA for the CDR3: TGTGCTAGTGGTATGCAGGGTTCCTATAATTCACCCCTCCACTTT. This encodes CASGMQGSYNSPLHF.

The chain couples TRBV7-2 to TRBJ2-1; D assignment may be TRBD1 or TRBD2 (5 bases each). Trimming took 1 base from V and 12 from J, leaving 13 bases between them. CDR3 length equals 13 residues. Germline CDR1 is SGHTA and CDR2 is FQGNSA. CDR3 nucleotide sequence: TGTGCCAGCAGCTTAGGGGGGTACAGGACGCAGTTCTTC. It yields the protein CASSLGGYRTQFF.

The rearrangement links TRBV19 to TRBJ1-6; maybe TRBD1 (5 bases). The CDR3 is 17 residues long. From germline, CDR1 is LNHDA and CDR2 SQIVND (reference sequence). Trimming took 2 bases from V and 10 from J, leaving 21 bases between them. The CDR3 DNA reads TGTGCCAGTAGTATAAATACCCCGAGGAGGGGATGGTCACCCCTCCACTTT. It yields the protein CASSINTPRRGWSPLHF.

J is TRBJ2-2 and V is TRBV28; 8 bases agree with TRBD2. V dropped 0 bases and J dropped 7; count of bases not matched to a gene: 7. The CDR3 is 16 residues long. CDR1 MDHEN and CDR2 SYDVKM come from the germline V gene. The CDR3 DNA reads TGTGCCAGCAGTTTATGGGGCGGGGGGCCCATCGGGGAGCTGTTTTTT. Amino acids: CASSLWGGGPIGELFF.